This entry describes one T cell receptor beta chain. Per the germline V gene, CDR1 is SGHTA and CDR2 is FQGTGA. This CDR3 has 13 residues. V lost 4 bases and J lost 8, with 12 bases in between. The data derive from a study of tumor-infiltrating lymphocytes in oesophageal squamous cell carcinoma. TCRdb itself ran the PCR reads through MiXCR, one entry per CDR3 protein. The table records roughly 20,000 distinct CDR3 sequences, about 50% of them present only once. The sequence was collected from a male donor with esophageal squamous cell carcinoma. Sequenced sample: esophageal tumor tissue. This chain links TRBV7-3 with TRBJ2-1; no clear D. The CDR3 bases are TGTGCCAGCAGCTCCATACAGATGGATGAGCAGTTCTTC. Encoded protein: CASSSIQMDEQFF.